This T cell receptor beta chain was identified in a study of Ad26.COV2.S vaccination and SARS-CoV-2 variants. Overall study context: In the COV1001 trial, the donor was in the Ad26.COV2.S arm. The vaccine Ad26.COV2.S was put into the muscle once, or twice with 56 days between. General observations from the study: The study found higher spike-specific TCR breadth in vaccine than placebo recipients.

Concerning this clone: Its antigen is unknown.

Sequenced by immunoSEQ multiplex PCR; TCRdb stores in-frame clones only, minus some. The sample lists about 320,000 clones; about 86% were seen once. The CDR3 loop spans 14 amino acids. CDR1 and CDR2 (germline): WSHSY, SAAADI. V was cut by 8 bases and J by 3 bases, with 16 bases left in between. As for treatment: over 15 received Ad26.COV2.S at low or high dose, single or two shots; roughly five received placebo; per-sample allocation not given. Samples came from day 63 after the first vaccine or placebo injection. Expressing Wuhan-strain SARS-CoV-2 spike, an Ad26 vector served as the vaccine. The sample in question was peripheral blood, obtained in a trial of Ad26.COV2.S vaccine versus placebo. The source of this sequence is a person between 18 and 59 years old who received the Ad26.COV2.S COVID-19 vaccine or a placebo. V gene TRBV10-2 combines with J gene TRBJ1-2, with TRBD1 as a possible D gene (5 bases). The CDR3 DNA is TGCGCCAGCGCGAGGCAGGGAAGTTACTATGGCTACACCTTC. Its protein product is CASARQGSYYGYTF.